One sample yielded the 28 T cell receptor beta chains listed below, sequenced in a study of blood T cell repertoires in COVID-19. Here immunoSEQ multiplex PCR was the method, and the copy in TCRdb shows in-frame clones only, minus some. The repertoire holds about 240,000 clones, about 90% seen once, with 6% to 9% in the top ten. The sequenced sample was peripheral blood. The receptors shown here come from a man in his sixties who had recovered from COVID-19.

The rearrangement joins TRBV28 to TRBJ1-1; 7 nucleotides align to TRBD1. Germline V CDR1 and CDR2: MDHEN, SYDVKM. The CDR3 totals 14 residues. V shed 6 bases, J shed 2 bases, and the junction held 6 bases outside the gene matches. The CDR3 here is CASRTGTVNTEAFF. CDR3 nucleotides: TGTGCCAGCAGAACAGGGACAGTTAACACTGAAGCTTTCTTT.

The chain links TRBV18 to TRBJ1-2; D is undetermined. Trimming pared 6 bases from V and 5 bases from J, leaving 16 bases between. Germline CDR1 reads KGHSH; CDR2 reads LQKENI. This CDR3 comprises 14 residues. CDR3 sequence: CASSRFGEGYGYTF. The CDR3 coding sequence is TGTGCCAGCTCCCGATTCGGGGAAGGGTATGGCTACACCTTC. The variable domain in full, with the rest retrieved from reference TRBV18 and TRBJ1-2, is NAGVMQNPRHLVRRRGQEARLRCSPMKGHSHVYWYRQLPEEGLKFMVYLQKENIIDESGMPKERFSAEFPKEGPSILRIQQVVRGDSAAYFCASSRFGEGYGYTFGSGTRLTVV.

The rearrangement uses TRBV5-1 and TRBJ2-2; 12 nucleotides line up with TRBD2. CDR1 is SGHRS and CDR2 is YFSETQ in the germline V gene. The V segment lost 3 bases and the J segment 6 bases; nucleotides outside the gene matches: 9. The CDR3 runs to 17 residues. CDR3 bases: TGCGCCAGCAGCTCGCGACTAGCGGGGGACTCTCCCGGGGAGCTGTTTTTT. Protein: CASSSRLAGDSPGELFF.

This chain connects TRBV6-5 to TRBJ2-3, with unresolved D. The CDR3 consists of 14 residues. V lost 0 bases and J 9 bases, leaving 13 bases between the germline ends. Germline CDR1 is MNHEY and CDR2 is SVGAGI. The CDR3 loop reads CASSYSSEAGTQYF. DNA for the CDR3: TGTGCCAGCAGTTACTCGAGCGAGGCTGGAACGCAGTATTTT.

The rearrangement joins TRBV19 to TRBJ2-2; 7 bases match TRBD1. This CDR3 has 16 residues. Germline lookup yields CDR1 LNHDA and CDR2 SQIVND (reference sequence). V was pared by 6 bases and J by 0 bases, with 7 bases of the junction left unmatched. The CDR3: CASRHRGDANTGELFF. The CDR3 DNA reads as TGTGCCAGTAGGCACAGGGGAGACGCGAACACCGGGGAGCTGTTTTTT.

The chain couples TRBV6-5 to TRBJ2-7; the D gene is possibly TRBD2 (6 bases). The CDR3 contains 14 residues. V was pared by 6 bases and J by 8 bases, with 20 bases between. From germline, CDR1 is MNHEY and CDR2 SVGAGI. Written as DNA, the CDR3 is TGTGCCAGCAGGGCGGGGCAGGCCCACCAGCAGCAGTACTTC. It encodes CASRAGQAHQQQYF.

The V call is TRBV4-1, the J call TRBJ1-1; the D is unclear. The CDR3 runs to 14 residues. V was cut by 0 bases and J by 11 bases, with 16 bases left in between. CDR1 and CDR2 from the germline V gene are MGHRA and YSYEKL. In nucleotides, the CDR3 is TGCGCCAGCAGCCAAGAACCCCAAGCCGGTTGGGCTTTCTTT. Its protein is CASSQEPQAGWAFF.

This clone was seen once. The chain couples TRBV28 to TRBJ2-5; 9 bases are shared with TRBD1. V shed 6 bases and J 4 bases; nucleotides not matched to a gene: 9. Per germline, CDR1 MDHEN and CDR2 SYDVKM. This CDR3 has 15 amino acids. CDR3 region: CASRSPGTGPETQYF. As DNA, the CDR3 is TGTGCCAGCAGGTCCCCCGGGACAGGGCCAGAGACCCAGTACTTC. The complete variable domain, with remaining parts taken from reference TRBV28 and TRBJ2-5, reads DVKVTQSSRYLVKRTGEKVFLECVQDMDHENMFWYRQDPGLGLRLIYFSYDVKMKEKGDIPEGYSVSREKKERFSLILESASTNQTSMYLCASRSPGTGPETQYFGPGTRLLVL.

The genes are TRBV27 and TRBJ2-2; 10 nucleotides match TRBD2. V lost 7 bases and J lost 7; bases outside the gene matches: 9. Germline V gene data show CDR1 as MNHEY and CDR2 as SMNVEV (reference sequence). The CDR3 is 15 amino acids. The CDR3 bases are TGTGCCAGCATCCCAGCGGGGGGGCTTGGCGGGGAGCTGTTTTTT. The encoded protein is CASIPAGGLGGELFF.

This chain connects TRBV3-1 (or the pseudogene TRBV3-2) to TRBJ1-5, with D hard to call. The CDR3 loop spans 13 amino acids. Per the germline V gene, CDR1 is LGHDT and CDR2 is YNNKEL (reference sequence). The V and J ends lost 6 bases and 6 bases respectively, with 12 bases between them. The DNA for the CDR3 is TGTGCCAGCAGTTCTAATCGATTTCAGCCCCAGCATTTT. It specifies CASSSNRFQPQHF.

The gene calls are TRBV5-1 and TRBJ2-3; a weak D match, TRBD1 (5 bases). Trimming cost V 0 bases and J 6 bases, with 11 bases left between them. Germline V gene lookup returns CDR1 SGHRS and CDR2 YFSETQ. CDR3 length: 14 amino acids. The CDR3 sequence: CASSLGAGPDTQYF. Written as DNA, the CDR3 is TGCGCCAGCAGCTTGGGGGCAGGGCCGGATACGCAGTATTTT.

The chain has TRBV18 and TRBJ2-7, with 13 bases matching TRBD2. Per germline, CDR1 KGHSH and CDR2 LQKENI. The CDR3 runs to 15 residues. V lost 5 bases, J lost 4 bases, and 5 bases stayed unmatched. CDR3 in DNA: TGTGCCAGCTCAACTAGCGGGGGGGCCGGTTACGAGCAGTACGTC. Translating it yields CASSTSGGAGYEQYV.

The CDR3 is CASRLGTGLYEQYV. As DNA, the CDR3 is TGTGCCAGCAGACTCGGGACAGGGCTTTACGAGCAGTACGTC. This chain connects TRBV6-5 to TRBJ2-7; 9 positions match TRBD1. The CDR3 has 14 residues. V lost 6 bases to trimming and J lost 4 bases; unmatched junction nucleotides: 7. The germline V gene has CDR1 MNHEY and CDR2 SVGAGI.

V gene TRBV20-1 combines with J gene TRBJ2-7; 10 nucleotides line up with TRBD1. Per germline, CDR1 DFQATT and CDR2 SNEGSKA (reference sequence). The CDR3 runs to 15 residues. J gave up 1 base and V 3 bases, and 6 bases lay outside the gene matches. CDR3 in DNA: TGCAGTGCTAGTGCGGGACAGGGGTATTCCTACGAGCAGTACTTC. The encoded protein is CSASAGQGYSYEQYF.

The CDR3 DNA reads TGTGCCAGTAGTACCGGGACAGGGGTCCAGAGCAATCAGCCCCAGCATTTT. It is translated as CASSTGTGVQSNQPQHF. The chain has TRBV19 and TRBJ1-5; 10 bases are shared with TRBD1. CDR1 is LNHDA, CDR2 SQIVND, per germline (reference sequence). V shed 4 bases and J 1 base; nucleotides not matched to a gene: 7. This CDR3 has 17 residues.

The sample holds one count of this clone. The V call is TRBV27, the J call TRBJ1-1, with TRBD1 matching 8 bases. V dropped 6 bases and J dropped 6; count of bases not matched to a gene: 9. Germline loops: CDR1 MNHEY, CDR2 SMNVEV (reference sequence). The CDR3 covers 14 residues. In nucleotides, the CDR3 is TGTGCCAGCAGCTGGACAGGGAGAAGGTCTGAAGCTTTCTTT. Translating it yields CASSWTGRRSEAFF.

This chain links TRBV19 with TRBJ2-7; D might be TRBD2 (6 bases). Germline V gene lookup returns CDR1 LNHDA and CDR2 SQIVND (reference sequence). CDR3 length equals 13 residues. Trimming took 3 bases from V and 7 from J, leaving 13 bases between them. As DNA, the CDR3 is TGTGCCAGTAGTATTTCCGGGGCGGGGGAGCAGTACTTC. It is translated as CASSISGAGEQYF. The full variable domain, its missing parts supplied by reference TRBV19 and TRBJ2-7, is DGGITQSPKYLFRKEGQNVTLSCEQNLNHDAMYWYRQDPGQGLRLIYYSQIVNDFQKGDIAEGYSVSREKKESFPLTVTSAQKNPTAFYLCASSISGAGEQYFGPGTRLTVT.

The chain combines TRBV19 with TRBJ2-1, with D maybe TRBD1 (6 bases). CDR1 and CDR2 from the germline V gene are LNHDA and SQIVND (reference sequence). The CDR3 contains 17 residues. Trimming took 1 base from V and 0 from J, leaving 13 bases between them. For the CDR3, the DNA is TGTGCCAGTAGTATAGGGGGGCTATTGAGCTCCTACAATGAGCAGTTCTTC. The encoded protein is CASSIGGLLSSYNEQFF.

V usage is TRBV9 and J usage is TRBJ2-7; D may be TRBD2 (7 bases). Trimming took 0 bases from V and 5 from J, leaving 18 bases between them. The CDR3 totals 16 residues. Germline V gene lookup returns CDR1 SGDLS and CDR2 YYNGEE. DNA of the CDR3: TGTGCCAGCAGCGTAGCTGGGTGGGGGGGCCGCGACGAGCAGTACTTC. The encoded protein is CASSVAGWGGRDEQYF. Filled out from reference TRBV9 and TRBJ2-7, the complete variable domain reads DSGVTQTPKHLITATGQRVTLRCSPRSGDLSVYWYQQSLDQGLQFLIQYYNGEERAKGNILERFSAQQFPDLHSELNLSSLELGDSALYFCASSVAGWGGRDEQYFGPGTRLTVT.

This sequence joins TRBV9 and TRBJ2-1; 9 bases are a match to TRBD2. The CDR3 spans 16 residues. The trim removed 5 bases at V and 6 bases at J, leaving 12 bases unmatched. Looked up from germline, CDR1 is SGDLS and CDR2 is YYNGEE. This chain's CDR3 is CASSARGGISLNEQFF. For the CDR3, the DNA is TGTGCCAGCAGTGCGCGGGGGGGCATCTCCCTCAATGAGCAGTTCTTC.

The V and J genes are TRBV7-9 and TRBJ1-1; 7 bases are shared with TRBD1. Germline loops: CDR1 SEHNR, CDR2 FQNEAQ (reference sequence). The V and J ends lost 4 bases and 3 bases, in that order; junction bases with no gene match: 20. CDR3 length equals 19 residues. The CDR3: CASSSMAAGTAREDTEAFF. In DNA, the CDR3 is TGTGCCAGCAGCTCAATGGCGGCAGGGACAGCGAGGGAGGACACTGAAGCTTTCTTT.

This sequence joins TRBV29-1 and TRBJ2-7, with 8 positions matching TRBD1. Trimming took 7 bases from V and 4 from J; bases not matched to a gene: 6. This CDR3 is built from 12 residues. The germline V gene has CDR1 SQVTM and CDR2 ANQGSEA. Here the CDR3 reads CSGGTGTYEQYF. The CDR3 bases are TGCAGCGGGGGGACAGGAACTTACGAGCAGTACTTC.

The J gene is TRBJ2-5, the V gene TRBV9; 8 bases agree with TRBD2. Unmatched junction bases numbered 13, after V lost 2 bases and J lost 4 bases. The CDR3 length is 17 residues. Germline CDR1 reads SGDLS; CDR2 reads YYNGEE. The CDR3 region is CASSVPPGLVATETQYF. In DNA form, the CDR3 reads TGTGCCAGCAGCGTGCCTCCGGGACTAGTAGCCACAGAGACCCAGTACTTC.

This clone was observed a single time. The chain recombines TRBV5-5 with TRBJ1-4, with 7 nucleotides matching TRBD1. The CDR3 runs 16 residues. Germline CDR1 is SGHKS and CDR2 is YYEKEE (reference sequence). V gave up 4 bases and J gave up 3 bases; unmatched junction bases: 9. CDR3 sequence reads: CASSRKQGRSNEKLFF. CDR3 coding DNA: TGTGCCAGCAGCCGCAAACAGGGGAGATCTAATGAAAAACTGTTTTTT.

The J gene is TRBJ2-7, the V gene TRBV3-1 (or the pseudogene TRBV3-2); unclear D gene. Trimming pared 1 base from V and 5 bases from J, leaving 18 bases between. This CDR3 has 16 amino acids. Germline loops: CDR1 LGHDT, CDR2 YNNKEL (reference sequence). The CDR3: CASSQGPGPLGHEQYF. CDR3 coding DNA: TGTGCCAGCAGCCAAGGCCCCGGTCCCCTAGGCCACGAGCAGTACTTC.

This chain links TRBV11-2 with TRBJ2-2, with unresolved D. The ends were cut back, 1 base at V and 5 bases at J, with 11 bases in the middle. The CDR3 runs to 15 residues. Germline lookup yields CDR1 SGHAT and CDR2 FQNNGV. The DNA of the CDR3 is TGTGCCAGCAGCTTAGTTCGCTTGAGAACCGGGGAGCTGTTTTTT. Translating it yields CASSLVRLRTGELFF.

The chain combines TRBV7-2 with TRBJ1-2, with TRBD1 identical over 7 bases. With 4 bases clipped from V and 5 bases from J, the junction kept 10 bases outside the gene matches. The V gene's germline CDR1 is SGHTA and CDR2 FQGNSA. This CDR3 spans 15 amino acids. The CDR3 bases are TGTGCCAGCAGCTACACCGGGACAGTACCTTATGGCTACACCTTC. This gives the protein CASSYTGTVPYGYTF. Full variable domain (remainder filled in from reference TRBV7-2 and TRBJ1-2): GAGVSQSPSNKVTEKGKDVELRCDPISGHTALYWYRQSLGQGLEFLIYFQGNSAPDKSGLPSDRFSAERTGGSVSTLTIQRTQQEDSAVYLCASSYTGTVPYGYTFGSGTRLTVV.

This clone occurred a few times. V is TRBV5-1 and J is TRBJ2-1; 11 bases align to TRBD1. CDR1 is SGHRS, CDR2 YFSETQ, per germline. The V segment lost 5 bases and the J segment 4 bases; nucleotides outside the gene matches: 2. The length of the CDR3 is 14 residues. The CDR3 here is CASRRDRGYNEQFF. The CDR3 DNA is TGCGCCAGCAGGAGGGACAGGGGGTACAATGAGCAGTTCTTC.